This T cell receptor beta chain emerged from a study of T cell repertoires in cytomegalovirus infection. Study-level results: HLA-C-restricted, CMV-specific TCR beta clonotypes were dominant ex vivo.

TCRdb fed the reads into MiXCR, producing one record per CDR3 protein. Here the sample spans around 530,000 distinct CDR3 sequences, less than 30% being singletons. The CDR3 consists of 14 residues. Germline lookup yields CDR1 MDHEN and CDR2 SYDVKM. Trimming shortened V by 4 bases and J by 4 bases, and 11 bases separated the two germline ends. This clonotype occurred a few times. What it binds is unknown. The material sequenced was PBMCs. This receptor was taken from a human donor in good health (CMV status not recorded). Some clones in this sample may be carry-over from other donors' samples. V and J are TRBV28 and TRBJ1-5; unclear D gene. CDR3 nucleotides: TGTGCCAGCAGTTCAATTGATTCGAATCAGCCCCAGCATTTT. Translating gives CASSSIDSNQPQHF.